The 8 T cell receptor beta chains below come from one sample, sequenced in a study of T cells in Graves' hyperthyroidism and ophthalmopathy. Amplification of TCR beta CDR3 regions used RNA as the template. HTBI primers were the set used in a first-round RT-PCR of the TCR CDR3. In TCRdb, the multiplex PCR reads were re-called with MiXCR into one record per CDR3 protein. The sample has under 450,000 distinct CDR3 sequences, 15% to 19% seen once. The sample was blood. All receptors derive from a woman younger than 30 with Graves' hyperthyroidism.

Only a few counts were recorded for this clonotype. The genes are TRBV10-3 and TRBJ2-5, with 9 nucleotides matching TRBD1. V was pared by 6 bases and J by 5 bases, with 7 bases of the junction left unmatched. The CDR3 is 14 amino acids. Germline V gives CDR1 ENHRY, CDR2 SYGVKD. The CDR3 bases are TGTGCCATCAGGGAGGGACAGGGAGACGAGACCCAGTACTTC. Translated: CAIREGQGDETQYF.

This clonotype was seen ten or more times. This chain links TRBV20-1 with TRBJ2-5; no firm D call. V was cut by 3 bases and J by 5 bases, with 10 bases left in between. The CDR3 runs to 12 residues. Per the germline V gene, CDR1 is DFQATT and CDR2 is SNEGSKA (reference sequence). CDR3 residues: CSASFLAETQYF. CDR3 nucleotide sequence: TGCAGTGCTAGTTTTTTGGCCGAGACCCAGTACTTC.

Ten or more counts support this clonotype. V is TRBV15 and J is TRBJ2-1, with TRBD2 identical over 15 bases. This CDR3 contains 18 residues. Germline loops: CDR1 LNHNV, CDR2 YYDKDF (reference sequence). V shed 6 bases, J shed 6 bases, and the junction held 12 bases outside the gene matches. CDR3 in amino acids: CATSRTSGGAAWINEQFF. CDR3 in DNA: TGTGCCACCAGTAGGACTAGCGGGGGGGCTGCTTGGATCAATGAGCAGTTCTTC.

This clonotype was seen many times. The CDR3 loop reads CASSETRAFF. For the CDR3, the DNA is TGTGCCAGCAGTGAAACACGGGCTTTCTTT. The chain carries TRBV6-1 and TRBJ1-1; no reliable D call. The length of the CDR3 is 10 residues. Germline CDR1 and CDR2: MNHNS and SASEGT. Between the trimmed V and J ends, which lost 2 bases and 11 bases, there was a span of 6 bases.

The table lists this clonotype with many counts. V is TRBV5-1 and J is TRBJ2-7; 12 bases map to TRBD1. Germline V gene sequence: CDR1 SGHRS, CDR2 YFSETQ. Trimming took 4 bases from V and 3 from J; bases not matched to a gene: 8. CDR3 length: 16 amino acids. For the CDR3, the DNA is TGCGCCAGCAGCCCGTACGGGACAGGGGGCGTCTACGAGCAGTACTTC. This codes for CASSPYGTGGVYEQYF.

This clonotype showed up many times. V gene TRBV6-1 combines with J gene TRBJ2-3; 8 bases match TRBD2. Germline V gives CDR1 MNHNS, CDR2 SASEGT. This CDR3 spans 13 amino acids. The V gene end was trimmed by 6 bases and the J gene end by 1 base; junction bases not matched to a gene: 0. The CDR3 protein is CASRAGGTDTQYF. The DNA for the CDR3 is TGTGCCAGCAGAGCGGGGGGCACAGATACGCAGTATTTT.

This clonotype has just a few counts. This rearrangement joins TRBV5-6 to TRBJ2-5; 9 nucleotides match TRBD2. Germline loops: CDR1 SGHDT, CDR2 YYEEEE. The CDR3 is 17 amino acids. With V trimmed by 4 bases and J by 4 bases, 14 bases remained unmatched. CDR3 in DNA: TGTGCCAGCAGCCATTTTGTAGCGGGGGAGGTGGGAGAGACCCAGTACTTC. Encoded protein: CASSHFVAGEVGETQYF.

This clonotype has just a few counts. V usage is TRBV5-1 and J usage is TRBJ2-1, with 7 bases fitting TRBD2. Germline lookup yields CDR1 SGHRS and CDR2 YFSETQ. This CDR3 has 17 residues. V lost 4 bases, J lost 15 bases, and 25 bases stayed unmatched. The CDR3 loop is CASSPYQFSGTTPLTFF. In DNA form, the CDR3 reads TGCGCCAGCAGCCCTTACCAGTTCAGCGGGACTACCCCTTTAACGTTCTTC.